Listed here are 5 T cell receptor beta chains from one sample, sequenced in a study of vaccination and CD4 T cells after COVID-19. For these TCRs, the target antigens are not known. The Oncomine TCR Beta short-read assay was applied to DNA of cultured CD4+ T cells. From the PCR reads, TCRdb called clonotypes with MiXCR, one entry per CDR3 protein. This table holds under 20,000 distinct CDR3 sequences, about 45% found once. Time point in this sample: late sampling 161 to 241 days after vaccination in a few convalescent patients. Treatment defined: approximately nine-day PBMC culture with coronavirus spike peptide pools or control peptides (ViraFEST assay). The material was CD4+ T cells from blood, cultured in vitro, obtained about 7 months after SARS-CoV-2 vaccination. These receptors all come from a human donor who had recovered from COVID-19.

The rearrangement uses TRBV6-1 and TRBJ2-7; 7 bases fit TRBD1. The ends lost 9 bases at V and 4 bases at J; junction bases unmatched: 3. Germline loops: CDR1 MNHNS, CDR2 SASEGT. CDR3 length equals 11 residues. CDR3 amino acids: CARPGGYEQYF. CDR3 nucleotide sequence: TGTGCCAGACCAGGGGGATACGAGCAGTACTTC.

This chain joins TRBV4-2 and TRBJ2-5; no definite D call. The CDR3 runs to 15 residues. V lost 0 bases, J lost 2 bases, and 10 bases lay in between. Germline V gene lookup returns CDR1 LGHNA and CDR2 YNFKEQ. CDR3 nucleotides: TGTGCCAGCAGCCAAGATCGGCCAGATCAAGAGACCCAGTACTTC. As protein: CASSQDRPDQETQYF.

The chain employs TRBV9 and TRBJ2-5; D ambiguous. V gave up 4 bases and J gave up 7 bases, with 17 bases separating them. The CDR3 is 14 amino acids. Germline lookup yields CDR1 SGDLS and CDR2 YYNGEE. DNA for the CDR3: TGTGCCAGCAGCCCCGGTGCCATTGTGTGGACCCAGTACTTC. Its translation is CASSPGAIVWTQYF.

This clonotype was seen more than once but under ten times. The chain has TRBV7-2 and TRBJ1-2, with unresolved D. The germline V and J ends were trimmed by 2 bases and 0 bases, with 13 bases remaining between them. This CDR3 comprises 16 residues. CDR1 SGHTA and CDR2 FQGNSA come from the germline V gene. Here the CDR3 reads CASSLMPRGANYGYTF. The DNA of the CDR3 is TGTGCCAGCAGCTTAATGCCGCGGGGAGCTAACTATGGCTACACCTTC.

The chain links TRBV19 to TRBJ2-3; 7 bases align to TRBD1. The ends lost 9 bases at V and 1 base at J; junction bases unmatched: 7. The CDR3 spans 14 residues. The V gene's germline CDR1 is LNHDA and CDR2 SQIVND (reference sequence). CDR3 bases: TGTGCCAGCACAAGGGACAGTCGCACAGATACGCAGTATTTT. Encoded protein: CASTRDSRTDTQYF.